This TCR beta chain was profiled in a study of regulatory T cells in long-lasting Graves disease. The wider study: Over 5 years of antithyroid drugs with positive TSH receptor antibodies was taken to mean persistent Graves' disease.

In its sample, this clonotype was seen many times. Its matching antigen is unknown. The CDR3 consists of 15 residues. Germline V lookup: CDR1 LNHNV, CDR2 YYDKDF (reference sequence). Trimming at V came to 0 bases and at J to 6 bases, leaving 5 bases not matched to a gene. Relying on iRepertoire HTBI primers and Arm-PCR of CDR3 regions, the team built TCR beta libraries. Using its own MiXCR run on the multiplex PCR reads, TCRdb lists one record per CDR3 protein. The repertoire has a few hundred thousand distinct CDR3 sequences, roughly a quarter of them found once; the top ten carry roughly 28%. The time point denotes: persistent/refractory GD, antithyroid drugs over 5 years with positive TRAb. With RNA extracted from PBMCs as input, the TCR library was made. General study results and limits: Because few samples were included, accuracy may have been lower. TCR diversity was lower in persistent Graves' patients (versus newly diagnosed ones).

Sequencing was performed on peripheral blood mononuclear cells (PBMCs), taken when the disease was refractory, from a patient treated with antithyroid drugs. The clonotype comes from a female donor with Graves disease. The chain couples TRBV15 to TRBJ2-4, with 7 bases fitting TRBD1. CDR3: CATSREGGSGNIQYF. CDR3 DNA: TGTGCCACCAGCAGAGAAGGGGGCTCGGGAAACATTCAGTACTTC.